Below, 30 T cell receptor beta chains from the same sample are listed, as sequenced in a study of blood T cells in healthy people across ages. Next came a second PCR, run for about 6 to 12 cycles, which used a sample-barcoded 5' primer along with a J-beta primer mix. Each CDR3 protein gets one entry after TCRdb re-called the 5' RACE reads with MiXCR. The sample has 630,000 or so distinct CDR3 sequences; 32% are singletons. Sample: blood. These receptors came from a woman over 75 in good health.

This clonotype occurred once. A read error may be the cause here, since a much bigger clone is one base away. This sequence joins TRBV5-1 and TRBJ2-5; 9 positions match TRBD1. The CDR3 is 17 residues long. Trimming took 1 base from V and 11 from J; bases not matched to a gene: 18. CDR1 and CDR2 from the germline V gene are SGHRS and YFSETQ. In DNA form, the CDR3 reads TGCGCCAGCAGCTTGACACCGGGACAGGGTCGTAGCTACGGGCAGTACTTC. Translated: CASSLTPGQGRSYGQYF.

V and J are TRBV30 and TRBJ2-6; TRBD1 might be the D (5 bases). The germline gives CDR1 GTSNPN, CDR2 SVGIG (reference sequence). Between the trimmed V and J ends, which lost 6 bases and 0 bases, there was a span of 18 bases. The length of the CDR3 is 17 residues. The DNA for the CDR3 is TGTGCCTGCTTTAGTCCGGAGACAGCCTCTGGGGCCAACGTCCTGACTTTC. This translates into CACFSPETASGANVLTF.

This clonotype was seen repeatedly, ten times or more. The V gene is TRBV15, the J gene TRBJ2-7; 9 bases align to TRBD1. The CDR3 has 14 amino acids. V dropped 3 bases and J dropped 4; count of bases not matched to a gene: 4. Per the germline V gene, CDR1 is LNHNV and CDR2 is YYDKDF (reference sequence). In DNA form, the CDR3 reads TGTGCCACCAGCAGCCCGGACAGGGGTTACGAGCAGTACTTC. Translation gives CATSSPDRGYEQYF. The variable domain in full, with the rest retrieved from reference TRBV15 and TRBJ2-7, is DAMVIQNPRYQVTQFGKPVTLSCSQTLNHNVMYWYQQKSSQAPKLLFHYYDKDFNNEADTPDNFQSRRPNTSFCFLDIRSPGLGDTAMYLCATSSPDRGYEQYFGPGTRLTVT.

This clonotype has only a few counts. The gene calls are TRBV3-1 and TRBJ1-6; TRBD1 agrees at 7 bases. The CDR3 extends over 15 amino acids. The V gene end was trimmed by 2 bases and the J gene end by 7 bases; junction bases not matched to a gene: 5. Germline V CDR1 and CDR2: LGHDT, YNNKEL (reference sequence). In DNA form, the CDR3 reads TGTGCCAGCAGCCAAAAGGGGGCGCGGAATTCACCCCTCCACTTT. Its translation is CASSQKGARNSPLHF.

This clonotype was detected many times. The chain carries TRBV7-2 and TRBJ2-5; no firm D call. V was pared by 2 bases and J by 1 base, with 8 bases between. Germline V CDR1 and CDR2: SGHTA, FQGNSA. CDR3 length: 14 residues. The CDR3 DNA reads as TGTGCCAGCAGCTTACCCCGGACCCAAGAGACCCAGTACTTC. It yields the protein CASSLPRTQETQYF.

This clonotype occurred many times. CDR3 amino acids: CSARDISPGYNEQFF. The CDR3 bases are TGCAGTGCTAGAGATATCTCACCTGGGTACAATGAGCAGTTCTTC. This sequence joins TRBV20-1 and TRBJ2-1; D uncertain. CDR3 length equals 15 residues. Germline lookup yields CDR1 DFQATT and CDR2 SNEGSKA (reference sequence). The V gene lost 0 bases and the J gene lost 4 bases, with 13 bases spanning the gap.

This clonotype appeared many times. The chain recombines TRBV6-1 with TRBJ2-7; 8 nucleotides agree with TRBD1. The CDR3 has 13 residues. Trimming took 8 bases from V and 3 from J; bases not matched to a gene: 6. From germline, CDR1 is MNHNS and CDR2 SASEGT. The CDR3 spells CASRWTGSYEQYF. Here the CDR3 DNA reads TGTGCCAGCCGATGGACAGGGAGCTACGAGCAGTACTTC.

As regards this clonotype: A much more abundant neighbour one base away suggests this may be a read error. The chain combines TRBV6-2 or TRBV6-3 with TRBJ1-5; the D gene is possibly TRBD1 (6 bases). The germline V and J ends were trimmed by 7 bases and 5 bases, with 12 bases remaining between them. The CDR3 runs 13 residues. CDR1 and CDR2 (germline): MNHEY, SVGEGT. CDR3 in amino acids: CASTNTGHQPQHF. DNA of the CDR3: TGTGCCAGCACTAACACAGGGCATCAGCCCCAGCATTTT.

The CDR3 is CASSRLAGFGELFF. The CDR3 region has the DNA TGTGCCAGCAGCCGACTAGCGGGGTTCGGGGAGCTGTTTTTT. This chain joins TRBV7-3 and TRBJ2-2; 11 nucleotides line up with TRBD2. Looked up from germline, CDR1 is SGHTA and CDR2 is FQGTGA. CDR3 length: 14 residues. The V segment lost 5 bases and the J segment 7 bases; nucleotides outside the gene matches: 3.

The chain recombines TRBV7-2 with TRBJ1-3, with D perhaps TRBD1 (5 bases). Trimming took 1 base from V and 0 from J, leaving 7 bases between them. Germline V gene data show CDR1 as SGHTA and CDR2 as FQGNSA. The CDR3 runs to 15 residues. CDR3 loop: CASSLGGHSGNTIYF. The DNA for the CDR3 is TGTGCCAGCAGCTTAGGGGGCCACTCTGGAAACACCATATATTTT.

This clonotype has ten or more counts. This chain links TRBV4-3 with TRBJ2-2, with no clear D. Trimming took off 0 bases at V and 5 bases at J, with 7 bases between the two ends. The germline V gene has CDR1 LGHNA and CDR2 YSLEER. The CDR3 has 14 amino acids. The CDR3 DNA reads TGCGCCAGCAGCCAAGATAGGGTAACCGGGGAGCTGTTTTTT. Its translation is CASSQDRVTGELFF.

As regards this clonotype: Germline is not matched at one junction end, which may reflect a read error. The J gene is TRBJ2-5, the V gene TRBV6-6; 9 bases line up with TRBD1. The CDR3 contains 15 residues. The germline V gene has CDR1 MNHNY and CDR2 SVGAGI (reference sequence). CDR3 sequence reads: CTSSYQTADRGSQYF. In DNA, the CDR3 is TGTACCAGCAGTTACCAGACAGCCGACAGGGGGTCGCAGTACTTC.

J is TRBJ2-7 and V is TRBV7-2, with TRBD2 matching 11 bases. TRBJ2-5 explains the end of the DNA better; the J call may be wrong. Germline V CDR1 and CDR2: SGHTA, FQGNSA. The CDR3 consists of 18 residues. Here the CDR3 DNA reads TGTGCCAGCAGCTTAGCCCTAGCGGGGGGCAATCAGGGAGAGACCCAGTACTTC. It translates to CASSLALAGGNQGETQYF.

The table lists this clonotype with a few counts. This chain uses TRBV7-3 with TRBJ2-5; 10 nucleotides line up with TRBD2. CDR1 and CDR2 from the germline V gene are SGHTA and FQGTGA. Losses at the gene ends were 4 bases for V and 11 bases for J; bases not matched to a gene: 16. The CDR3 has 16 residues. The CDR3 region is CASSSTLAGGRNEQYF. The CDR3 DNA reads TGTGCCAGCAGCTCCACTTTAGCGGGGGGACGCAATGAGCAGTACTTC.

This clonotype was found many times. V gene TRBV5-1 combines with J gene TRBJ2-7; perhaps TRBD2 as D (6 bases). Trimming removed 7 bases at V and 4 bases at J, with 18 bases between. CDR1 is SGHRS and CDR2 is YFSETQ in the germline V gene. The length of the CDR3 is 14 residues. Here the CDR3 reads CASAGIRGEYEQYF. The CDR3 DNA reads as TGCGCCAGCGCGGGAATTCGGGGAGAATACGAGCAGTACTTC.

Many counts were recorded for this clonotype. In nucleotides, the CDR3 is TGTGCCAGCTCACCAACCGACTACGAGCAGTACTTC. Residues: CASSPTDYEQYF. The V and J genes are TRBV18 and TRBJ2-7; D not resolved. Germline CDR1 and CDR2: KGHSH and LQKENI. This CDR3 spans 12 amino acids. Trimming stripped 2 bases from V and 3 bases from J, with 5 bases between.

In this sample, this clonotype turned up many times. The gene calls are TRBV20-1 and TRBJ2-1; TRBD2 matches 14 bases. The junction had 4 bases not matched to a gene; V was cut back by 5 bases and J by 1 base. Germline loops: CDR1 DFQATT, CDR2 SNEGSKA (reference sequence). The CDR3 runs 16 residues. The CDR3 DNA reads TGCAGTGCTCCGGGACTAGCGGGGGATTCCTACAATGAGCAGTTCTTC. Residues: CSAPGLAGDSYNEQFF.

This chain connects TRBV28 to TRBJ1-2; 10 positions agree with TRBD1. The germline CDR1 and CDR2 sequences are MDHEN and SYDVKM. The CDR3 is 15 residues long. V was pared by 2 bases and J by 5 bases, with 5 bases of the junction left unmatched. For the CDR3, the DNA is TGTGCCAGCAGTTTAGGAGGACAGGGGGGGTATGGCTACACCTTC. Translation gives CASSLGGQGGYGYTF.

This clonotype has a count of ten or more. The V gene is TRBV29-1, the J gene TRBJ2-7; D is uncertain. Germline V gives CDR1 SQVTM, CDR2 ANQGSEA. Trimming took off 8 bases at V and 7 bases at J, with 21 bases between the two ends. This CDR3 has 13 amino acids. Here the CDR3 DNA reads TGCAGCTATAAAGGCGCTCGTTTGAATGAGCAGTACTTC. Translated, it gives CSYKGARLNEQYF.

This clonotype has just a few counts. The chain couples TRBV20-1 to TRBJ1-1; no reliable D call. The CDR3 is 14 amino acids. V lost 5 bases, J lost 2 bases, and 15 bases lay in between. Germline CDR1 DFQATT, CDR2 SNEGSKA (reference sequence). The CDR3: CSAPRAAGNTEAFF. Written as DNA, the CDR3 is TGCAGTGCTCCACGGGCAGCGGGTAACACTGAAGCTTTCTTT.

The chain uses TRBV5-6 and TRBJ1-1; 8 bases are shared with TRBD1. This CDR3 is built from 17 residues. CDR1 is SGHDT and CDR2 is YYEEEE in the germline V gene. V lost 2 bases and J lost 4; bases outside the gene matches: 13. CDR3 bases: TGTGCCAGCAGCTTTGCCTCGAGTAGGACAGGGAGCACTGAAGCTTTCTTT. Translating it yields CASSFASSRTGSTEAFF.

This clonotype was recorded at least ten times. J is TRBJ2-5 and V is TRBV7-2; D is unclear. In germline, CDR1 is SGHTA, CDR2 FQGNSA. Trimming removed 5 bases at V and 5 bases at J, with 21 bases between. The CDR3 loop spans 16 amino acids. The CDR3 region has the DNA TGTGCCAGCAGCCGTCGTGGCGCAGGTTCAAGGGAGACCCAGTACTTC. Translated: CASSRRGAGSRETQYF.

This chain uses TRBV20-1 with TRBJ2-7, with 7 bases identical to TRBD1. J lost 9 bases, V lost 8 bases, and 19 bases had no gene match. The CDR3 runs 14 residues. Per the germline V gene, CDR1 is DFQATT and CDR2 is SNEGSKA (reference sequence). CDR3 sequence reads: CSTSGRRGPTGQYF. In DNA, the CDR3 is TGCAGTACCTCCGGGCGTAGGGGGCCTACGGGGCAGTACTTC.

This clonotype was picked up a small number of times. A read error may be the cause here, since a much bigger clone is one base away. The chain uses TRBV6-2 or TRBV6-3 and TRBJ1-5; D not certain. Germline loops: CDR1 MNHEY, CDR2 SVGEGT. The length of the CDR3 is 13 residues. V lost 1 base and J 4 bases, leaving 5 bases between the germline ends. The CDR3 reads CASSYYANQPQHF. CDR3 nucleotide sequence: TGTGCCAGCAGTTACTACGCGAATCAGCCCCAGCATTTT.

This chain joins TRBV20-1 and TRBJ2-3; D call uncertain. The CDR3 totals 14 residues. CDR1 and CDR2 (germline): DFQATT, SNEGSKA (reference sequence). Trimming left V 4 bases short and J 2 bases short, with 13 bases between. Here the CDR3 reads CSAKRPTYTDTQYF. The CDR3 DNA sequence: TGCAGTGCTAAGAGGCCTACCTACACAGATACGCAGTATTTT.

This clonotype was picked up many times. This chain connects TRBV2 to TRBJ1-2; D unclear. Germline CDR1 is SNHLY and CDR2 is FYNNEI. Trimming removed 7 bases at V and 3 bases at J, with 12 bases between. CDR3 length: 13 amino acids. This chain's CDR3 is CASTGERYYGYTF. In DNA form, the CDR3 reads TGTGCCAGCACGGGTGAGAGGTACTATGGCTACACCTTC.

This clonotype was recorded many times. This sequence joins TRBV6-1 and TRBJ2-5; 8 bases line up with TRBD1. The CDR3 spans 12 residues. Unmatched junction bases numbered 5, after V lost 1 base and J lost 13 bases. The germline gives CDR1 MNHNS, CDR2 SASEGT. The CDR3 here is CASSEGTGNPYF. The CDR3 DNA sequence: TGTGCCAGCAGTGAAGGGACAGGGAACCCGTACTTC.

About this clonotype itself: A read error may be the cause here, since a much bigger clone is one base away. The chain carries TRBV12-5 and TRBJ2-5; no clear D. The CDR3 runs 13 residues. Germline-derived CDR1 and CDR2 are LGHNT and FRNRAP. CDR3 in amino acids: CPSGLNNQETQYF. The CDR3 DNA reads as TGTCCTAGTGGTTTGAACAACCAAGAGACCCAGTACTTC.

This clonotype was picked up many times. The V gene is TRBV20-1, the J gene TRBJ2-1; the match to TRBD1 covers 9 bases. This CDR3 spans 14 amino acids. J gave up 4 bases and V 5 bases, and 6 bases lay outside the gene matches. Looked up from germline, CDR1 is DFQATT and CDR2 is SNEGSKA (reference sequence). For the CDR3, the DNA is TGCAGTGCTTCACAGGGGGCTTCATACAATGAGCAGTTCTTC. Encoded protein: CSASQGASYNEQFF.

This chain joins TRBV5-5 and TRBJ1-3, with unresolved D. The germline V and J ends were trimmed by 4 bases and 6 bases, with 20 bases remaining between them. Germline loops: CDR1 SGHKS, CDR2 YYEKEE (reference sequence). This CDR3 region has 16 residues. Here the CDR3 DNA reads TGTGCCAGCAGCCCCCGTCGGGAGGACCCATTAAACACCATATATTTT. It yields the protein CASSPRREDPLNTIYF.